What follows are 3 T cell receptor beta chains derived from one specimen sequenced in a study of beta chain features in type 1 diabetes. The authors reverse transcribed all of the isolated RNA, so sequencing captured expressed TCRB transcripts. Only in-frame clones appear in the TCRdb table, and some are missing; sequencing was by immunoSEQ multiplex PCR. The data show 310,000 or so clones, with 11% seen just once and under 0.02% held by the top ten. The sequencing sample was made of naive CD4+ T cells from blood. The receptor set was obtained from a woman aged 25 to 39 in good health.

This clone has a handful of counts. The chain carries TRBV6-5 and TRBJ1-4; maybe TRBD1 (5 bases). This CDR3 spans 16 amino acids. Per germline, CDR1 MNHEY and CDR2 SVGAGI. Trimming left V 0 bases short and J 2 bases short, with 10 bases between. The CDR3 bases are TGTGCCAGCAGTTACTCTCCAGGGCCTACTAATGAAAAACTGTTTTTT. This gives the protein CASSYSPGPTNEKLFF.

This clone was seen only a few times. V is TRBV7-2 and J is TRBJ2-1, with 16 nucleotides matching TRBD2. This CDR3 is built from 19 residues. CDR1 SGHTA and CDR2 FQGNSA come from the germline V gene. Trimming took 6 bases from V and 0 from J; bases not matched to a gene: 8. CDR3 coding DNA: TGTGCCAGCAGGTCGGGACTAGCGGGAGGGCCGAGCTCCTACAATGAGCAGTTCTTC. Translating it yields CASRSGLAGGPSSYNEQFF.

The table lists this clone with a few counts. Written as DNA, the CDR3 is TGTGCCAGCAGTCGACAGGACTTCACGGCCTACGAGCAGTACTTC. Translation gives CASSRQDFTAYEQYF. This chain connects TRBV6-6 to TRBJ2-7; TRBD1 is a possible D gene (6 bases). V was trimmed by 5 bases and J by 2 bases, leaving 16 bases between them. Germline V gene lookup returns CDR1 MNHNY and CDR2 SVGAGI (reference sequence). CDR3 length: 15 amino acids.